This T cell receptor (beta chain) comes out of a study of blood T cell repertoires in COVID-19. Overall study context: There were acute and convalescent COVID-19 samples, and they came from the United States, Italy and Spain. PBMCs, B-cell-depleted T cells, or T cells were the source of the cDNA or gDNA that made up the material.

In the source study's methods: Nucleated cell number was recorded as an estimate derived from reference gene primer amplification. The data were produced by immunoSEQ multiplex PCR, yet TCRdb's version contains in-frame clones alone and is incomplete. D and trimming come from the DNA, and the V and J calls and clone size come from that table. This table has around 180,000 clones, roughly nine tenths appearing once. The V end lost 7 bases, the J end lost 3 bases, and 14 bases lay between the germline ends. The CDR3 length is 14 residues. CDR1 and CDR2 from the germline V gene are KGHDR and SFDVKD. The chain combines TRBV24-1 with TRBJ1-2; D remains unclear. Material: peripheral blood. This receptor was identified in a man aged 65 to 79 with active or convalescent COVID-19. The CDR3 here is CATSEGRVDYGYTF. The CDR3, as DNA: TGTGCCACCAGCGAAGGGAGGGTGGACTATGGCTACACCTTC.